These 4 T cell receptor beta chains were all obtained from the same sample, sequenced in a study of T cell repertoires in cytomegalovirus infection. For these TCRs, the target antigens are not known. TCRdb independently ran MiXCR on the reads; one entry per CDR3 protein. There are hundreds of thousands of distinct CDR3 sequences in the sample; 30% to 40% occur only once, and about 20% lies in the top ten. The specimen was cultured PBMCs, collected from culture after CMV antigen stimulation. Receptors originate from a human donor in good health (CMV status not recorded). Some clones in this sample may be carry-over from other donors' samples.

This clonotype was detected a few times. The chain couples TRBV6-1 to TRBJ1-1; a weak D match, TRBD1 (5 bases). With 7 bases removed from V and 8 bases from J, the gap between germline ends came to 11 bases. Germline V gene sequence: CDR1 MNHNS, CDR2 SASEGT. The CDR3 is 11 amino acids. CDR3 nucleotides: TGTGCCAGCACTTCCAAGGGGGAAGCTTTCTTT. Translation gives CASTSKGEAFF.

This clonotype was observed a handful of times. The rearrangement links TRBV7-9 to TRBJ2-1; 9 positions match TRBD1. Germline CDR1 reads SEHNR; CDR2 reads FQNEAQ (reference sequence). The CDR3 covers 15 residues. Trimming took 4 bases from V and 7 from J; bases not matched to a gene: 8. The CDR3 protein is CASSSRDRVWNEQFF. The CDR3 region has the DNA TGTGCCAGCAGCTCCCGGGACAGGGTATGGAATGAGCAGTTCTTC.

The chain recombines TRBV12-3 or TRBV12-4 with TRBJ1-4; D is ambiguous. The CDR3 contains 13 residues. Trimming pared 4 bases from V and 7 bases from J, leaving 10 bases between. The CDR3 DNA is TGTGCCAGCAGTTACGGGAGTCTTGAAAAACTGTTTTTT. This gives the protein CASSYGSLEKLFF.

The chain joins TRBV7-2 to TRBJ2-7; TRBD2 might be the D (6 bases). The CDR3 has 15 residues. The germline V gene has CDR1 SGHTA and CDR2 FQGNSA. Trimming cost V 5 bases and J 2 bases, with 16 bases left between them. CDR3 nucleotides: TGTGCCAGCAGCGCGGGACCAACGGGGGCCTACGAGCAGTACTTC. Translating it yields CASSAGPTGAYEQYF.